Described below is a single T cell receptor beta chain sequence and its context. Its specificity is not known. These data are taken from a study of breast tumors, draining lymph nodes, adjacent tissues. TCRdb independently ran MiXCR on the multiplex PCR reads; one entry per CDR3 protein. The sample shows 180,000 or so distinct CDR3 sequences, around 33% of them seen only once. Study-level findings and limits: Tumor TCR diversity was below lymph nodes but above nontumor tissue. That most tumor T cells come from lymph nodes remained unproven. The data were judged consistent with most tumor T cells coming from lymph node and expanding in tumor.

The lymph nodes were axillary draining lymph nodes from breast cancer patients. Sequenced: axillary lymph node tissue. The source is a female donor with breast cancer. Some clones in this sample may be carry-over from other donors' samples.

CDR3 nucleotides: TGTGCCAGCAGCGGACAGCCCCAGCATTTT. Encoded protein: CASSGQPQHF. V usage is TRBV12-3 or TRBV12-4 and J usage is TRBJ1-5; D gene uncertain. V was clipped by 6 bases and J by 7 bases, with 4 bases between them. The length of the CDR3 is 10 residues.